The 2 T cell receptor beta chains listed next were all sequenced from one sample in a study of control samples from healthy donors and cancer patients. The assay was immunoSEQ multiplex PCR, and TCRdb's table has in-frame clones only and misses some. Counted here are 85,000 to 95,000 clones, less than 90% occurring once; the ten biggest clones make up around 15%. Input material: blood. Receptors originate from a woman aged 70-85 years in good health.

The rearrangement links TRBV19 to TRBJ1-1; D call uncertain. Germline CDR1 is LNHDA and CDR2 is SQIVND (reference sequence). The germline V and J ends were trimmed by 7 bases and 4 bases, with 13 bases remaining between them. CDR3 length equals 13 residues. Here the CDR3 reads CASTQSSPTEAFF. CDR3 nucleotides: TGTGCCAGTACTCAGAGTAGCCCCACTGAAGCTTTCTTT.

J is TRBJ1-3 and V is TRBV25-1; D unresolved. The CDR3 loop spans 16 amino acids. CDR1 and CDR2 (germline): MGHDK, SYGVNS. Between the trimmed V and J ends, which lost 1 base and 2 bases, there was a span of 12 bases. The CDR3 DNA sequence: TGTGCCAGCAGTGAATTAGGAGGACGACCTGGAAACACCATATATTTT. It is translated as CASSELGGRPGNTIYF. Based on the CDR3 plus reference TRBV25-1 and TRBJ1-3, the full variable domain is EADIYQTPRYLVIGTGKKITLECSQTMGHDKMYWYQQDPGMELHLIHYSYGVNSTEKGDLSSESTVSRIRTEHFPLTLESARPSHTSQYLCASSELGGRPGNTIYFGEGSWLTVV.